Each of the 15 T cell receptor beta chains below was sequenced from the same sample in a study of blood T cell repertoires in COVID-19. The protocol was immunoSEQ multiplex PCR, while the TCRdb copy is restricted to in-frame clones and leaves out a portion. Altogether 100,000 to 150,000 clones are present, around four fifths being singletons, with the ten largest covering about 11%. What was sequenced was peripheral blood. These receptors all come from a man aged 55 to 70 with acute or convalescent COVID-19.

This sequence joins TRBV20-1 and TRBJ1-1; TRBD1 matches at 7 bases. Germline CDR1 DFQATT, CDR2 SNEGSKA (reference sequence). This CDR3 comprises 14 residues. The ends lost 4 bases at V and 3 bases at J; junction bases unmatched: 8. The CDR3 spells CSANEQGPDTEAFF. CDR3 bases: TGCAGTGCTAATGAACAGGGGCCGGACACTGAAGCTTTCTTT.

The genes are TRBV6-5 and TRBJ2-3, with D perhaps matching TRBD1 (6 bases). Per germline, CDR1 MNHEY and CDR2 SVGAGI. Between the trimmed V and J ends, which lost 3 bases and 3 bases, there was a span of 13 bases. There are 15 residues in the CDR3. CDR3 nucleotide sequence: TGTGCCAGCAGTTATATCCAGGGGCGGACAGATACGCAGTATTTT. This sequence encodes CASSYIQGRTDTQYF.

The chain links TRBV28 to TRBJ2-7, with D perhaps TRBD1 (6 bases). Germline CDR1 reads MDHEN; CDR2 reads SYDVKM. V was trimmed by 7 bases and J by 0 bases, leaving 13 bases between them. The CDR3 is made up of 14 amino acids. The CDR3 sequence is CASIDMGASYEQYF. DNA for the CDR3: TGTGCCAGCATCGACATGGGGGCCTCCTACGAGCAGTACTTC.

The rearrangement uses TRBV15 and TRBJ2-2; D unresolved. Per the germline V gene, CDR1 is LNHNV and CDR2 is YYDKDF (reference sequence). Trimming stripped 4 bases from V and 2 bases from J, with 2 bases between. The CDR3 is made up of 12 amino acids. The CDR3 DNA reads as TGTGCCACCAGCACTAACACCGGGGAGCTGTTTTTT. Encoded protein: CATSTNTGELFF.

The CDR3 reads CASSLDVRQGADEQYF. The CDR3, as DNA: TGTGCCAGCAGCTTGGATGTTCGACAGGGGGCCGACGAGCAGTACTTC. V is TRBV5-4 and J is TRBJ2-7, with TRBD1 matching 10 bases. V lost 0 bases and J lost 5; bases outside the gene matches: 8. There are 16 residues in the CDR3. From germline, CDR1 is SGHNT and CDR2 YYREEE (reference sequence).

The chain links TRBV30 to TRBJ2-3; D is unresolved. Trimming took 0 bases from V and 0 from J, leaving 13 bases between them. The length of the CDR3 is 16 residues. The germline V gene has CDR1 GTSNPN and CDR2 SVGIG (reference sequence). Here the CDR3 reads CAWSVRGLVSTDTQYF. The CDR3 coding sequence is TGTGCCTGGAGTGTCCGAGGTCTAGTGAGCACAGATACGCAGTATTTT.

The chain employs TRBV7-6 and TRBJ2-1, with 8 bases matching TRBD1. Per the germline V gene, CDR1 is SGHVS and CDR2 is FNYEAQ. CDR3 length: 15 amino acids. Unmatched junction bases numbered 8, after V lost 1 base and J lost 9 bases. Written as DNA, the CDR3 is TGTGCCAGCAGCTTAGATGACAGGGGCTATGGTGAGCAGTTCTTC. Its protein product is CASSLDDRGYGEQFF.

This clone was found a few times. Different DNA sequences within this sample yield the same CDR3. This chain links TRBV28 with TRBJ1-3; D uncertain. CDR3 length: 15 amino acids. Trimming left V 6 bases short and J 1 base short, with 13 bases between. Germline values: CDR1 MDHEN, CDR2 SYDVKM. The CDR3 nucleotides are TGTGCCAGCAGCCCACCTTCGGGGTCTGGAAACACCATATATTTT. Its translation: CASSPPSGSGNTIYF.

The chain links TRBV19 to TRBJ2-7; D may be TRBD1 (5 bases). Germline CDR1 reads LNHDA; CDR2 reads SQIVND (reference sequence). Between the trimmed V and J ends, which lost 6 bases and 7 bases, there was a span of 25 bases. The CDR3 spans 16 residues. CDR3 region: CASRSRGRQGEGEQYF. Here the CDR3 DNA reads TGTGCCAGTAGATCTCGTGGCCGCCAGGGCGAAGGGGAGCAGTACTTC.

The gene calls are TRBV28 and TRBJ2-7; TRBD2 might be the D (7 bases). CDR3 length: 16 residues. In germline, CDR1 is MDHEN, CDR2 SYDVKM. V lost 2 bases to trimming and J lost 2 bases, with 16 bases between them. CDR3 DNA sequence: TGTGCCAGCAGTTTAGGGGGCGGGAGTAGTGCCTACGAGCAGTACTTC. Translated: CASSLGGGSSAYEQYF.

Written as DNA, the CDR3 is TGTGCCAGCAGCCAAGACGTTCACCGGGACTTTCTATATGGCTACACCTTC. Its translation is CASSQDVHRDFLYGYTF. The chain has TRBV3-1 (or the pseudogene TRBV3-2) and TRBJ1-2; weak D call: TRBD1 (5 bases). Germline assignment: CDR1 LGHDT and CDR2 YNNKEL (reference sequence). Trimming took 0 bases from V and 5 from J, leaving 19 bases between them. This CDR3 contains 17 residues.

This sequence joins TRBV9 and TRBJ2-1; no reliable D call. Germline CDR1 reads SGDLS; CDR2 reads YYNGEE. Trimming shortened V by 0 bases and J by 0 bases, and 7 bases separated the two germline ends. This CDR3 has 15 amino acids. The CDR3 loop reads CASSVEPSSYNEQFF. In DNA form, the CDR3 reads TGTGCCAGCAGCGTAGAACCCAGCTCCTACAATGAGCAGTTCTTC.

The genes are TRBV13 and TRBJ1-1, with TRBD1 matching over 7 bases. Per germline, CDR1 PRHDT and CDR2 FYEKMQ (reference sequence). After removal of 5 bases from V and 9 bases from J, the junction contained 9 bases not matched to a gene. The CDR3 spans 13 residues. Here the CDR3 reads CASSPRPDRQAFF. The CDR3 bases are TGTGCCAGCAGCCCCAGACCGGACAGGCAAGCTTTCTTT.

CDR3 sequence reads: CASSFSGTGMNEQFF. The CDR3, as DNA: TGTGCCAGCAGCTTTTCCGGGACAGGGATGAATGAGCAGTTCTTC. This rearrangement joins TRBV11-3 to TRBJ2-1, with 9 positions matching TRBD1. Germline V CDR1 and CDR2: SGHNT, YENEEA. This CDR3 spans 15 amino acids. Losses at the gene ends were 3 bases for V and 7 bases for J; bases not matched to a gene: 7.

The chain employs TRBV7-9 and TRBJ2-1; 9 nucleotides agree with TRBD2. The CDR3 runs to 15 residues. CDR1 is SEHNR and CDR2 is FQNEAQ in the germline V gene (reference sequence). V trimming: 6 bases; J trimming: 4 bases; junction bases outside the gene matches: 7. Here the CDR3 reads CASSGGLATYNEQFF. Written as DNA, the CDR3 is TGTGCCAGCAGTGGTGGACTAGCGACATACAATGAGCAGTTCTTC. The full variable domain, with the rest looked up from reference TRBV7-9 and TRBJ2-1, is DTGVSQNPRHKITKRGQNVTFRCDPISEHNRLYWYRQTLGQGPEFLTYFQNEAQLEKSRLLSDRFSAERPKGSFSTLEIQRTEQGDSAMYLCASSGGLATYNEQFFGPGTRLTVL.